One and the same sample provided the 8 T cell receptor beta chains below, sequenced in a study of technical replicates of blood from a handful of donors. TCRdb's copy holds only in-frame clones and misses some; the assay was immunoSEQ multiplex PCR. The table shows about 60,000 clones, with around nine tenths occurring only once. Sequenced: PBMCs. These receptors all come from a human donor in good health. Some clones in this sample may be carry-over from other donors' samples.

This chain links TRBV7-7 with TRBJ2-1, with 12 bases lining up with TRBD2. J was trimmed by 9 bases and V by 4 bases; bases with no gene match: 4. CDR1 SSHAT and CDR2 FNYEAQ come from the germline V gene (reference sequence). This CDR3 is 14 amino acids long. CDR3 coding DNA: TGTGCCAGCAGCTCACAACTAGCGGGAGGTGAGCAGTTCTTC. It encodes CASSSQLAGGEQFF.

This sequence joins TRBV5-1 and TRBJ1-5; weak D call: TRBD1 (5 bases). The V end was cut by 2 bases, the J end by 5 bases, with 17 bases between. Germline loops: CDR1 SGHRS, CDR2 YFSETQ. The CDR3 runs to 16 residues. DNA of the CDR3: TGCGCCAGCAGCTTAGGTTCCTGGGGGAGGGATCAGCCCCAGCATTTT. Translated: CASSLGSWGRDQPQHF.

This clone has just one count. The chain has TRBV5-1 and TRBJ2-5; tentative D call: TRBD1 (6 bases). The CDR3 has 14 residues. The V gene's germline CDR1 is SGHRS and CDR2 YFSETQ. Deletions cut 1 base from V and 5 bases from J, with 12 bases between. The CDR3 sequence is CASSLSGEWETQYF. The CDR3 nucleotides read TGCGCCAGCAGCTTGTCAGGGGAGTGGGAGACCCAGTACTTC.

The chain employs TRBV9 and TRBJ2-4, with 9 bases identical to TRBD1. The CDR3 covers 17 residues. The V segment lost 1 base and the J segment 5 bases; nucleotides outside the gene matches: 10. Germline loops: CDR1 SGDLS, CDR2 YYNGEE. The CDR3 DNA follows: TGTGCCAGCAGCGTATTGCCCGGGACAGGGTTCGAAAACATTCAGTACTTC. It is translated as CASSVLPGTGFENIQYF.

Only a few counts were recorded for this clone. V is TRBV7-9 and J is TRBJ1-1, with unresolved D. The CDR3 has 10 residues. The V gene's germline CDR1 is SEHNR and CDR2 FQNEAQ (reference sequence). V was trimmed by 4 bases and J by 7 bases, leaving 4 bases between them. The CDR3 sequence: CASSSVEAFF. CDR3 nucleotide sequence: TGTGCCAGCAGCTCAGTTGAAGCTTTCTTT.

This clone was seen once. This chain uses TRBV5-1 with TRBJ2-7; 8 positions agree with TRBD1. With V trimmed by 4 bases and J by 0 bases, 6 bases remained unmatched. The CDR3 length is 15 residues. Per germline, CDR1 SGHRS and CDR2 YFSETQ. CDR3 in DNA: TGCGCCAGCAGCACCCTACAGGGGGACTCCTACGAGCAGTACTTC. Translating it yields CASSTLQGDSYEQYF. The variable domain in full, with the rest retrieved from reference TRBV5-1 and TRBJ2-7, is KAGVTQTPRYLIKTRGQQVTLSCSPISGHRSVSWYQQTPGQGLQFLFEYFSETQRNKGNFPGRFSGRQFSNSRSEMNVSTLELGDSALYLCASSTLQGDSYEQYFGPGTRLTVT.

This rearrangement joins TRBV28 to TRBJ2-1, with D maybe TRBD1 (6 bases). Per germline, CDR1 MDHEN and CDR2 SYDVKM. The V and J ends lost 7 bases and 4 bases respectively, with 17 bases between them. The CDR3 covers 15 residues. CDR3 sequence (DNA): TGTGCCAGCACCCTGCTGGGGGCCAGTTACAATGAGCAGTTCTTC. The encoded protein is CASTLLGASYNEQFF.

V is TRBV5-1 and J is TRBJ1-4; a weak D match, TRBD1 (6 bases). Between the trimmed V and J ends, which lost 0 bases and 8 bases, there was a span of 14 bases. Germline CDR1 is SGHRS and CDR2 is YFSETQ. The CDR3 is 15 amino acids. DNA for the CDR3: TGCGCCAGCAGCTTGGAGGGCAGGGGAGGGGAAAAACTGTTTTTT. This codes for CASSLEGRGGEKLFF. Variable domain in full (rest from reference TRBV5-1 and TRBJ1-4): KAGVTQTPRYLIKTRGQQVTLSCSPISGHRSVSWYQQTPGQGLQFLFEYFSETQRNKGNFPGRFSGRQFSNSRSEMNVSTLELGDSALYLCASSLEGRGGEKLFFGSGTQLSVL.